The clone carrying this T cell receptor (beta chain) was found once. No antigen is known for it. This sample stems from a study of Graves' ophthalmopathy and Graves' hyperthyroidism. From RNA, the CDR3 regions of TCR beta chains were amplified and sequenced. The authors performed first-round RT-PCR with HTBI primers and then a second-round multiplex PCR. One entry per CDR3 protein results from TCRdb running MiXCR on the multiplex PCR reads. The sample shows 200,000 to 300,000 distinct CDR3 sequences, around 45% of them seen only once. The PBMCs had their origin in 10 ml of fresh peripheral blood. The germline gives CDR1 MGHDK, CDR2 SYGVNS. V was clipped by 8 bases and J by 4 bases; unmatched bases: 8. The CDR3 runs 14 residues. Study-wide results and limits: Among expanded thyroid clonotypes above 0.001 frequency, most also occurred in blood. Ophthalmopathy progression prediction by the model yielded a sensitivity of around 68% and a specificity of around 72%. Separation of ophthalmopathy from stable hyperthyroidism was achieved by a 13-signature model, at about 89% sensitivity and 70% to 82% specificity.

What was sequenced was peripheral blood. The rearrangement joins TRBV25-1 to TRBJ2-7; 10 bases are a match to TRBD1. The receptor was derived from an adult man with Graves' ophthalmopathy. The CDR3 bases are TGTGCCAGCTTCAGGACAGGGGGGCTGTACGAGCAGTACTTC. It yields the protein CASFRTGGLYEQYF.